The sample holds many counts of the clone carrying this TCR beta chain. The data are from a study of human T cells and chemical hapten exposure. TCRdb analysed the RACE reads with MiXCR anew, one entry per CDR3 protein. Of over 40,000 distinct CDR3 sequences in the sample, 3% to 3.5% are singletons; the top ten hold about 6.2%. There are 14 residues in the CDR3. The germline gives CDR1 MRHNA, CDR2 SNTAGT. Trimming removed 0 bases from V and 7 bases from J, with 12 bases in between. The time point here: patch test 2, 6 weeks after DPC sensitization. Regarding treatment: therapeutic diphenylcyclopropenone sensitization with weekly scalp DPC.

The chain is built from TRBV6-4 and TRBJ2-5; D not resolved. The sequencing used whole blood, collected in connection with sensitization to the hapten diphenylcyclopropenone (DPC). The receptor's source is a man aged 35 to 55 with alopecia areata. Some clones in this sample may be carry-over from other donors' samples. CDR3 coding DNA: TGTGCCAGCAGTGACTCGAACAGCCCTGGGACCCAGTACTTC. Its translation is CASSDSNSPGTQYF.